This TCR beta chain was observed in a study of blood T cell repertoires in COVID-19. Turning to the study itself: Sample material is recorded as cDNA or gDNA derived from T cells, B-cell-depleted T cells, or PBMCs.

Measured with immunoSEQ multiplex PCR; TCRdb has only the in-frame clones, and not every one. In the table there are 200,000 to 300,000 clones, 75% to 90% of which are singletons. Trimming pared 0 bases from V and 5 bases from J, leaving 11 bases between. The CDR3 spans 14 residues. Germline values: CDR1 SGHRS, CDR2 YFSETQ. The chain links TRBV5-1 to TRBJ1-2; D gene unclear. The source of this sequence is a middle-aged woman who had recovered from COVID-19. The sample comprised peripheral blood. The CDR3 region has the DNA TGCGCCAGCAGCTTGGTTCCAGCGCGTTATGGCTACACCTTC. Its protein is CASSLVPARYGYTF.